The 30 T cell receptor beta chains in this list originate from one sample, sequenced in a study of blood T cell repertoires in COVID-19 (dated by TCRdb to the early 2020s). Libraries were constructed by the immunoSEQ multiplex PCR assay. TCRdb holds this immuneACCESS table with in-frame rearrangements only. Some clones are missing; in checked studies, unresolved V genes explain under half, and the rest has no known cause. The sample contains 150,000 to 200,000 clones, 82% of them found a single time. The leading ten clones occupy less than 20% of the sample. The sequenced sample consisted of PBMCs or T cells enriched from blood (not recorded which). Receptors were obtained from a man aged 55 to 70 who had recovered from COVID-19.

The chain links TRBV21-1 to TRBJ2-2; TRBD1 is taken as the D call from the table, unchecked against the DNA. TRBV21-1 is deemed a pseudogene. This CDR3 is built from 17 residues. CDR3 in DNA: TGTGCCAGCAGCATTTCAGCCGGGACAGGGTTCACCGGGGAGCTGTTTTTT. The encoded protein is CASSISAGTGFTGELFF.

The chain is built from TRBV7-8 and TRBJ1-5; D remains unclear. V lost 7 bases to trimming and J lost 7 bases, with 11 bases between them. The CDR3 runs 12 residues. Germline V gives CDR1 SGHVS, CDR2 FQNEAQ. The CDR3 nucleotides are TGTGCCAGCACGAGTGCCGGGCAGCCCCAGCATTTT. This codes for CASTSAGQPQHF.

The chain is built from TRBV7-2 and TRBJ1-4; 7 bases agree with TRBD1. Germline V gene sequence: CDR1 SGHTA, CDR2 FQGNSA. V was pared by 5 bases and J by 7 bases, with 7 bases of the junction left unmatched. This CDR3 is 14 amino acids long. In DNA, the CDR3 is TGTGCCAGCAGCCGGGGTGGGACAGTTGAAAAACTGTTTTTT. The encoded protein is CASSRGGTVEKLFF.

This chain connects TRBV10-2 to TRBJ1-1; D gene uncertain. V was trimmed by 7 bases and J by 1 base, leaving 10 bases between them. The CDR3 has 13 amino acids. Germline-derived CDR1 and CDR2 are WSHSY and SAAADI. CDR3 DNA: TGCGCCAGCACCGAGGGAGGGAACACTGAAGCTTTCTTT. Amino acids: CASTEGGNTEAFF.

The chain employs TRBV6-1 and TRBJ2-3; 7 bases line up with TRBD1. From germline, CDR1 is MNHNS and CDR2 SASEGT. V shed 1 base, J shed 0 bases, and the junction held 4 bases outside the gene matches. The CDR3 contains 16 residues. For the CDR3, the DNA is TGTGCCAGCAGTGAAGGGACAGGACCTAGCACAGATACGCAGTATTTT. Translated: CASSEGTGPSTDTQYF.

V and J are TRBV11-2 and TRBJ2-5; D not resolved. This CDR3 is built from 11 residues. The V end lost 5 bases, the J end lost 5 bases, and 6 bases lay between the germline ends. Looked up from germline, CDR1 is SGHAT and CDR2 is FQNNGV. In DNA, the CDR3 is TGTGCCAGCAGCGCGTACGAGACCCAGTACTTC. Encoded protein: CASSAYETQYF.

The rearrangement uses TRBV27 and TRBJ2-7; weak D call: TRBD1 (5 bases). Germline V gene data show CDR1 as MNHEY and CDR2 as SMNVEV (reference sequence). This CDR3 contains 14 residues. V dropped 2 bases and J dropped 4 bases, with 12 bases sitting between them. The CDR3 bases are TGTGCCAGCAGTTTAGGGCAGGGAATTTACGAGCAGTACTTC. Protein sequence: CASSLGQGIYEQYF.

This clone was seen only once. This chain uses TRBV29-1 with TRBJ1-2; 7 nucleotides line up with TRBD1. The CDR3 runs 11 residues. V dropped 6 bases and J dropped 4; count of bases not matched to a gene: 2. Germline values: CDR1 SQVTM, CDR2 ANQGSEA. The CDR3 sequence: CSVQGVYGYTF. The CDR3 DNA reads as TGCAGCGTCCAGGGGGTCTATGGCTACACCTTC.

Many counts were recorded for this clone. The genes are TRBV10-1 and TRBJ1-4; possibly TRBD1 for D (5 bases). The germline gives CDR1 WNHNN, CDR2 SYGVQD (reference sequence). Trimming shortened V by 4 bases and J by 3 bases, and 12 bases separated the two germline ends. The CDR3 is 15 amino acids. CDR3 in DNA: TGCGCCAGCAGTGGATTGACAGCTGCTAATGAAAAACTGTTTTTT. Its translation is CASSGLTAANEKLFF.

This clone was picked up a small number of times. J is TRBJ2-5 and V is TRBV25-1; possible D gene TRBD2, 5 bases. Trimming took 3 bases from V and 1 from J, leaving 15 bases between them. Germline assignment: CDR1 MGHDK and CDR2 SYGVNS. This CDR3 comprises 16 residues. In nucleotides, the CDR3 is TGTGCCAGCAGTGACTTTAATCCGGGAACCCAAGAGACCCAGTACTTC. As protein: CASSDFNPGTQETQYF.

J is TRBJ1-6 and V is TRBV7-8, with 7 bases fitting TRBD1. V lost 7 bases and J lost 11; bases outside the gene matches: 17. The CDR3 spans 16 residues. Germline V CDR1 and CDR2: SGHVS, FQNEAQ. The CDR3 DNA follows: TGTGCCAGCACCTTTTCTCCCCCCACAGGGGTGGCACCCCTCCACTTT. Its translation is CASTFSPPTGVAPLHF.

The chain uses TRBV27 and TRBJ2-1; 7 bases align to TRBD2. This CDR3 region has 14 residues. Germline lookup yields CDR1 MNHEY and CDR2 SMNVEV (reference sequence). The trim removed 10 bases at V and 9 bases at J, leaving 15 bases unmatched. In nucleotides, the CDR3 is TGTGCCATCTCCTCCGGCGGGAGATCGGGTGAGCAGTTCTTC. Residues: CAISSGGRSGEQFF.

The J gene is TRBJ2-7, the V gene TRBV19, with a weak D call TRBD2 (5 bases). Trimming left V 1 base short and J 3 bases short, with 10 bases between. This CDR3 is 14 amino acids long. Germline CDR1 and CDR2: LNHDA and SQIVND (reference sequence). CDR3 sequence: CASSIGGVNYEQYF. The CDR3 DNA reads TGTGCCAGTAGTATAGGGGGAGTAAACTACGAGCAGTACTTC.

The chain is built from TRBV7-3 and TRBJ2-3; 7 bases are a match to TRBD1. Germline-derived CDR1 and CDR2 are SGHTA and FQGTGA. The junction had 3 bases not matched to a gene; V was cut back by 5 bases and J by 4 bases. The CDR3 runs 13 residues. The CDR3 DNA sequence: TGTGCCAGCAGCGTGACAGGGTCAGATACGCAGTATTTT. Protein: CASSVTGSDTQYF.

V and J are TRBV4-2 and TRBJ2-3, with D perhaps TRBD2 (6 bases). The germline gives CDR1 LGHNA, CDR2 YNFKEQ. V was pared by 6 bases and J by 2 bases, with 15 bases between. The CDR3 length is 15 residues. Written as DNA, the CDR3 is TGTGCCAGCAGTCGTATGACGGACTACACAGATACGCAGTATTTT. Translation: CASSRMTDYTDTQYF.

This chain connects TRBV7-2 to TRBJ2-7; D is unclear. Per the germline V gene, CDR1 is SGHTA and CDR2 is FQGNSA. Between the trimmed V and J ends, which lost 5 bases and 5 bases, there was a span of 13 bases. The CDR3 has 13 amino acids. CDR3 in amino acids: CASSLTPSHEQYF. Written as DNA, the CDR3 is TGTGCCAGCAGCCTGACACCTTCTCACGAGCAGTACTTC.

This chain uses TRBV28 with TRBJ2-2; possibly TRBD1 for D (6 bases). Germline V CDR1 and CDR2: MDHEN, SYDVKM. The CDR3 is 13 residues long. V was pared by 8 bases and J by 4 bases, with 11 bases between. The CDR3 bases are TGTGCCAGCTCTGGACAGTTCACCGGGGAGCTGTTTTTT. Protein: CASSGQFTGELFF.

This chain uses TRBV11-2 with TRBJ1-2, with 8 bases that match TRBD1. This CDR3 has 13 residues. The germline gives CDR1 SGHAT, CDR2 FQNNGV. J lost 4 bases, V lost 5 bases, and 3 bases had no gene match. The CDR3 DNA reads TGTGCCAGCAGCCCTGGGACAGGCTATGGCTACACCTTC. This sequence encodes CASSPGTGYGYTF. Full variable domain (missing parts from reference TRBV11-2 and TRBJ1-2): EAGVAQSPRYKIIEKRQSVAFWCNPISGHATLYWYQQILGQGPKLLIQFQNNGVVDDSQLPKDRFSAERLKGVDSTLKIQPAKLEDSAVYLCASSPGTGYGYTFGSGTRLTVV.

The CDR3, as DNA: TGTGCCAGCAGTGAGGCTCTAGCGGGCAACTACGAGCAGTACTTC. This encodes CASSEALAGNYEQYF. The chain combines TRBV2 with TRBJ2-7; the match to TRBD2 covers 8 bases. In germline, CDR1 is SNHLY, CDR2 FYNNEI. This CDR3 is built from 15 residues. V was clipped by 3 bases and J by 3 bases; unmatched bases: 7.

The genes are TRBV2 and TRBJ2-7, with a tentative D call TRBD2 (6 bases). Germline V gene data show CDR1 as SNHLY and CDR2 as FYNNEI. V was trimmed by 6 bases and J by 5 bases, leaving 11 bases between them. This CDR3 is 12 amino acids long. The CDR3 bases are TGTGCCAGCAGGCGGGAACCCCACGAGCAGTACTTC. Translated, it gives CASRREPHEQYF.

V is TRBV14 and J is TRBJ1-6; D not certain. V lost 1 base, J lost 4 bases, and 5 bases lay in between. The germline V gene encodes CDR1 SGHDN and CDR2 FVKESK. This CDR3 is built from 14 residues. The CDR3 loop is CASSQGDYNSPLHF. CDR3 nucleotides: TGTGCCAGCAGCCAAGGAGATTATAATTCACCCCTCCACTTT.

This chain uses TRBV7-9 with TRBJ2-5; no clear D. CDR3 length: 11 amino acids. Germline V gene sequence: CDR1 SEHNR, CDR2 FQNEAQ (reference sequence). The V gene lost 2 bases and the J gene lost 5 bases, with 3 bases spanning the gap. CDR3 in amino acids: CASSLQETQYF. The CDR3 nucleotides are TGTGCCAGCAGCTTACAGGAGACCCAGTACTTC.

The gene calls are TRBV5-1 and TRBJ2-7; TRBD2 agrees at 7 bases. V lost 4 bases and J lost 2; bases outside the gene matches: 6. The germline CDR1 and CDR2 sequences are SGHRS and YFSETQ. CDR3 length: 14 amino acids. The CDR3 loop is CASSQNSGTYEQYF. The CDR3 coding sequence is TGCGCCAGCAGCCAGAACAGCGGGACCTACGAGCAGTACTTC.

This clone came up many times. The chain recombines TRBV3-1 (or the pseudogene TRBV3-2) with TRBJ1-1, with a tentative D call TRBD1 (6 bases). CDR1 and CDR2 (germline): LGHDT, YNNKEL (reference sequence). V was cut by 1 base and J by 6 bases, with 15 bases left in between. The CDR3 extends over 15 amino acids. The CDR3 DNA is TGTGCCAGCAGCCAAGTGGAACAGGGTAACGCTGAAGCTTTCTTT. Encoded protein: CASSQVEQGNAEAFF.

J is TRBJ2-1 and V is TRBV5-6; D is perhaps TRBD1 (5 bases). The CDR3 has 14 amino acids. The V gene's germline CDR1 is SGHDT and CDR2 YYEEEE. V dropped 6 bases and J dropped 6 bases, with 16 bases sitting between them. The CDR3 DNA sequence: TGTGCCAGCACCAGGACATCCACGATCAATGAGCAGTTCTTC. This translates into CASTRTSTINEQFF. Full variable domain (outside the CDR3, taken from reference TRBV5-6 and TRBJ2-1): DAGVTQSPTHLIKTRGQQVTLRCSPKSGHDTVSWYQQALGQGPQFIFQYYEEEERQRGNFPDRFSGHQFPNYSSELNVNALLLGDSALYLCASTRTSTINEQFFGPGTRLTVL.

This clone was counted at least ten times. This CDR3 reads CASRKFAASYEQYF. CDR3 nucleotides: TGTGCCAGCAGGAAATTTGCGGCGTCCTACGAGCAGTACTTC. V usage is TRBV7-2 and J usage is TRBJ2-7; D gene unclear. This CDR3 comprises 14 residues. Germline V gene data show CDR1 as SGHTA and CDR2 as FQGNSA. V dropped 6 bases and J dropped 1 base, with 13 bases sitting between them.

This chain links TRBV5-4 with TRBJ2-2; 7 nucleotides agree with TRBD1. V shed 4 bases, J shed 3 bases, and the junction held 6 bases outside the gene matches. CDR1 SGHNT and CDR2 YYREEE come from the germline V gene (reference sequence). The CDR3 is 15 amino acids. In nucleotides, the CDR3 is TGTGCCAGCAGCCCGCGAACAGGGGACACCGGGGAGCTGTTTTTT. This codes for CASSPRTGDTGELFF.

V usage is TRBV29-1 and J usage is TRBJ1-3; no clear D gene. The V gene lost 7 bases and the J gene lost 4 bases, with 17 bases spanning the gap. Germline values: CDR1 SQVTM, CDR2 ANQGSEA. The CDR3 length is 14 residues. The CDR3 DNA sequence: TGCAGCGCTGCTCATCCCGGAGGAGGAAACACCATATATTTT. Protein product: CSAAHPGGGNTIYF.

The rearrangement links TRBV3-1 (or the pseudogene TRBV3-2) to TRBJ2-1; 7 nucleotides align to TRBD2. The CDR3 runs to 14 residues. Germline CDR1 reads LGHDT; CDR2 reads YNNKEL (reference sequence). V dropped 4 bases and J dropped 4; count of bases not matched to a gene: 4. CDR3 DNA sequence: TGTGCCAGCAGCCTTGCTAGCGGTTACAATGAGCAGTTCTTC. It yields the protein CASSLASGYNEQFF.

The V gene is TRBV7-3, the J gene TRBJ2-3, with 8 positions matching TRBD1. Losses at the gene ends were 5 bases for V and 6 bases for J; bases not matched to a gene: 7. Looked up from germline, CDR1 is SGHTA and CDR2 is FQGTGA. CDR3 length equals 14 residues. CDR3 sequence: CASSPRDRPDTQYF. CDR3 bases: TGTGCCAGCAGCCCGAGGGACAGGCCCGATACGCAGTATTTT. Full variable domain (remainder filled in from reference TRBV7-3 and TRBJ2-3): GAGVSQTPSNKVTEKGKYVELRCDPISGHTALYWYRQSLGQGPEFLIYFQGTGAADDSGLPNDRFFAVRPEGSVSTLKIQRTERGDSAVYLCASSPRDRPDTQYFGPGTRLTVL.